This TCR beta chain was found in a study of blood T cells in healthy people across ages. A second PCR, run for roughly 7 to 11 cycles, used a sample-barcoded 5' primer plus a J-beta primer mix. TCRdb redid the calling of the 5' RACE reads with MiXCR, one entry per CDR3 protein. The data contain more than 900,000 distinct CDR3 sequences, under 30% of them singletons. The table lists this clonotype with many counts. V lost 1 base and J lost 4; bases outside the gene matches: 7. Germline V gene data show CDR1 as DFQATT and CDR2 as SNEGSKA (reference sequence). This CDR3 has 16 amino acids. Another study also made use of these data, one on T cells of mothers and their children. That source reports: For related and unrelated pairs alike, thymic selection shapes TCR recombination output similarly.

This sequence originates from a girl aged 2 to 9 in good health. The J gene is TRBJ2-7, the V gene TRBV20-1, with 13 positions matching TRBD2. Material for sequencing was blood. This CDR3 is CSARAPTSGRFYEQYF. CDR3 bases: TGCAGTGCTAGAGCTCCGACTAGCGGGAGGTTTTACGAGCAGTACTTC.